This TCR beta chain was documented in a study of T cell repertoires in cytomegalovirus infection. Study outcomes and limitations: The study identified carriers of CMV plus the relevant HLA from cumulative public TCR beta family frequency.

This clonotype was counted ten times or more. Its antigen is currently unknown. Each CDR3 protein gets one entry after TCRdb re-called the reads with MiXCR. The sample lists about 700,000 distinct CDR3 sequences; around 30% were seen once. This CDR3 comprises 18 residues. Losses at the gene ends were 1 base for V and 2 bases for J; bases not matched to a gene: 10. The germline gives CDR1 SGHTA, CDR2 FQGNSA. The V gene is TRBV7-2, the J gene TRBJ2-7, with 11 bases that match TRBD2. The sample in question was cultured PBMCs, obtained from culture after CMV antigen stimulation. This clonotype was obtained from a human donor in good health (CMV status not recorded). Some clones in this sample may be carry-over from other donors' samples. In DNA, the CDR3 is TGTGCCAGCAGCTTAGGGGGCCTAGCGGGGGGATTACCCTACGAGCAGTACTTC. It translates to CASSLGGLAGGLPYEQYF.